These T cell receptor beta chains were read from a single sample in a study of OX40 agonist ivuxolimab in advanced cancers. Sequencing was performed with immunoSEQ multiplex PCR; in TCRdb, only in-frame clones are kept and a portion is missing. In the table there are over 55,000 clones, roughly 81% of which are singletons. Source: CD4+ or CD8+ T cells sorted from blood, taken in a trial of the OX40 agonist ivuxolimab. The origin of the receptors is an adult with an advanced solid tumor such as melanoma, head and neck, liver or kidney cancer. Both conserved end residues are trimmed from each CDR3.

J gene,V gene,CDR3 protein
TRBJ2-3,TRBV7-9,ASTPGADTQY
TRBJ1-2,TRBV5-5,ASSFPGSYGYT
TRBJ2-1,TRBV18,ASSPRTGGIYEQF
TRBJ1-5,TRBV6-1,ASNSGQRNQPQH
TRBJ1-1,TRBV30,AWSVRTPEAF
TRBJ1-1,TRBV27,ASSLGDRVNTEAF
TRBJ2-7,TRBV5-1,ASSLLGPYEQY
TRBJ2-3,TRBV29-1,SVETRQGTDTQY
TRBJ1-6,TRBV6-6,ASSHGQSYNSPLH
TRBJ2-3,TRBV6-5,ASSSYLAGGADTQY
TRBJ1-2,TRBV6-1,ASSRGTVHYGYT
TRBJ1-6,TRBV7-9,ASSHAGDFDSPLH
TRBJ2-7,TRBV19,ASSIDGQGVYGEQY
TRBJ2-1,TRBV9,ASSATSGGYGEQF
TRBJ1-6,TRBV10-3,AISESRSGVNNSPLH
TRBJ2-7,TRBV2,ATSSGADEQY
TRBJ1-1,TRBV11-3,ASSFGTEAF
TRBJ2-1,TRBV6-1,ASSRGRQGWHEQF
TRBJ2-2,TRBV15,ATSAGAGTGELF
TRBJ1-6,TRBV21-1,ASSKRTYRTWCGKPLH
TRBJ2-7,TRBV5-1,ASSVGLAGGISYEQY
TRBJ2-6,TRBV7-3,ASSPLASGANVLT
-,TRBV19,ASSKARGLYEQY
TRBJ2-7,TRBV18,ASSPRTDSYEQY
TRBJ1-1,TRBV18,ASSPSQGTEAF
TRBJ1-4,TRBV5-1,ASSLGTDEKLF
TRBJ1-5,TRBV6-1,ASKTDGISNQPQH
TRBJ1-1,TRBV19,ASSATGVNTEAF
TRBJ1-5,TRBV7-9,ASSSRGEQPQH
TRBJ2-7,TRBV30,AWSSDSYEQY
TRBJ1-2,TRBV7-2,ASSYSGNYGYT
TRBJ2-1,TRBV7-2,ASSLVSDNEQF
TRBJ2-7,TRBV4-3,ASSRPSGVEGREQY
TRBJ2-3,TRBV10-1,ASSEPGQGTDTQY
TRBJ1-2,TRBV30,AWEGGTHGYT
TRBJ2-3,TRBV13,ASSLGRDTSTDTQY
TRBJ1-5,TRBV6-5,ASSATGTGNQPQH
TRBJ1-2,TRBV6-5,ASSYLDNGGYT
TRBJ2-6,TRBV7-7,ASSQGPGAGANVLT